This T cell receptor (beta chain) appears in the sequencing data of a study of shared clonotypes between healthy human individuals. Overall study results and limits: The expectation was that sequencing depth would affect clonotype sharing among donors. Donors were few, which limited the genetic and exposure-history diversity represented. Generation of non-shared clonotypes was less probable than generation of clonotypes shared by all four donors. Rarefaction demonstrated incomplete sorted-subset sequencing despite large depth.

The ends were cut back, 2 bases at V and 2 bases at J, with 8 bases in the middle. The V gene's germline CDR1 is SEHNR and CDR2 FQNEAQ (reference sequence). CDR3 length equals 14 residues. Comments on this clone: Its antigen is undetermined.

Data came from immunoSEQ multiplex PCR; TCRdb stores just in-frame clones and leaves some out. The sample lists 950,000 to 1,100,000 clones, roughly 80% seen once, with about 1.5% in the top ten. The rearrangement joins TRBV7-9 to TRBJ2-3; weak D call: TRBD1 (5 bases). The clonotype originates from a man between 18 and 29 years old in good health. Sequences were obtained from memory CD4+ T cells sorted from blood. Subset in this sample: CD45RA-negative fraction. The CDR3 loop reads CASSLQGFTDTQYF. The CDR3 bases are TGTGCCAGCAGCTTACAGGGTTTCACAGATACGCAGTATTTT.